This entry lists 6 T cell receptor beta chains sequenced from one sample in a study of breast tumors, draining lymph nodes, adjacent tissues. Breast cancer patients provided tissue from their axillary draining lymph nodes. TCRdb re-called the multiplex PCR reads with MiXCR, one entry per CDR3 protein. The sample includes approximately 150,000 distinct CDR3 sequences, 32% of them seen just once. Sequences were obtained from axillary lymph node tissue. The receptors here all came from a female donor with breast cancer. Some clones in this sample may be carry-over from other donors' samples.

This clonotype was recorded many times. This chain connects TRBV11-3 to TRBJ2-1, with D uncertain. V was clipped by 8 bases and J by 0 bases, with 8 bases between them. CDR3 length: 13 amino acids. CDR1 is SGHNT and CDR2 is YENEEA in the germline V gene. The CDR3 sequence: CASSDSSYNEQFF. CDR3 bases: TGTGCCAGCTCGGATAGCTCCTACAATGAGCAGTTCTTC. The full variable domain, its missing parts supplied by reference TRBV11-3 and TRBJ2-1, is EAGVVQSPRYKIIEKKQPVAFWCNPISGHNTLYWYLQNLGQGPELLIRYENEEAVDDSQLPKDRFSAERLKGVDSTLKIQPAELGDSAVYLCASSDSSYNEQFFGPGTRLTVL.

This clonotype was seen repeatedly, ten times or more. The chain joins TRBV6-5 to TRBJ1-4; D uncertain. Germline lookup yields CDR1 MNHEY and CDR2 SVGAGI. The CDR3 runs to 14 residues. V lost 2 bases and J 6 bases, leaving 10 bases between the germline ends. The DNA for the CDR3 is TGTGCCAGCAGTTACCAGTTCGGAGATGAAAAACTGTTTTTT. Protein product: CASSYQFGDEKLFF.

This clonotype occurred many times. The chain recombines TRBV19 with TRBJ2-6, with TRBD2 matching 11 bases. Germline V gives CDR1 LNHDA, CDR2 SQIVND (reference sequence). V was pared by 6 bases and J by 1 base, with 8 bases of the junction left unmatched. The CDR3 has 18 residues. The CDR3 DNA sequence: TGTGCCAGTAGGATTAGCGGGGGGGCATCTTCTGGGGCCAACGTCCTGACTTTC. The encoded protein is CASRISGGASSGANVLTF.

This clonotype was seen ten or more times. A much larger clone sits a single nucleotide away, making a read error possible. No conserved phenylalanine or tryptophan is present at the end of the CDR3, so a read error is the likely explanation. The rearrangement uses TRBV7-9 and TRBJ2-5, with 9 bases matching TRBD1. The CDR3 spans 14 residues. Trimming took 5 bases from V and 5 from J; bases not matched to a gene: 6. Germline values: CDR1 SEHNR, CDR2 FQNEAQ (reference sequence). The CDR3 here is CASSIGTGQETQYL. The CDR3, as DNA: TGTGCCAGCAGCATCGGGACAGGGCAGGAGACCCAGTACCTC.

The chain has TRBV7-4 and TRBJ1-6; 11 bases line up with TRBD1. This CDR3 is 16 amino acids long. The germline CDR1 and CDR2 sequences are SGHVT and SQSDAQ. Trimming cost V 5 bases and J 8 bases; bases outside gene matches: 8. CDR3 protein: CASSRVPGQGDSPLHF. CDR3 sequence (DNA): TGTGCCAGCAGCCGTGTCCCGGGACAGGGGGATTCACCCCTCCACTTT.

This clonotype has ten or more counts. The chain couples TRBV4-1 to TRBJ2-2, with D possibly matching TRBD1 (5 bases). Germline values: CDR1 MGHRA, CDR2 YSYEKL. This CDR3 has 17 residues. V lost 0 bases and J lost 0, with 11 bases in between. The DNA of the CDR3 is TGCGCCAGCAGCCAAGACCCCGACAGAACGAACACCGGGGAGCTGTTTTTT. It codes for CASSQDPDRTNTGELFF.